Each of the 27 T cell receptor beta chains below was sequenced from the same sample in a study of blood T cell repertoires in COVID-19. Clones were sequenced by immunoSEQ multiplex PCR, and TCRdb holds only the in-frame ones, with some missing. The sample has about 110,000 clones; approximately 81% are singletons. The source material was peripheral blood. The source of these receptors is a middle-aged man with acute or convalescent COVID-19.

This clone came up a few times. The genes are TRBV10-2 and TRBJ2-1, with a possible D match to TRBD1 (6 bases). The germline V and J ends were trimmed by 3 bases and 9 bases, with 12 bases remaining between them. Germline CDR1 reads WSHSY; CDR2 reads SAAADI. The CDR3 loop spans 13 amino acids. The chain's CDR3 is CASSEGTTSEQFF. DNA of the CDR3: TGCGCCAGCAGTGAAGGGACAACAAGTGAGCAGTTCTTC.

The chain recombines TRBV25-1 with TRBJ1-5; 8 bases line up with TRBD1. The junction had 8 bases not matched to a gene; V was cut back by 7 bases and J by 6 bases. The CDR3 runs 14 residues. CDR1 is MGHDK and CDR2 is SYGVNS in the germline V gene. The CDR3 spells CASTLTGVGQPQHF. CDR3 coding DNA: TGTGCCAGCACTCTGACAGGGGTAGGTCAGCCCCAGCATTTT. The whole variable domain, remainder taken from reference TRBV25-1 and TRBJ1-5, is EADIYQTPRYLVIGTGKKITLECSQTMGHDKMYWYQQDPGMELHLIHYSYGVNSTEKGDLSSESTVSRIRTEHFPLTLESARPSHTSQYLCASTLTGVGQPQHFGDGTRLSIL.

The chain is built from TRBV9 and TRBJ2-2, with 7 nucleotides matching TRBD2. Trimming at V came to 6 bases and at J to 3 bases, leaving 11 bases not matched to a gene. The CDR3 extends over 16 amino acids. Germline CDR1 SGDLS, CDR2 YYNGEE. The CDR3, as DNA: TGTGCCAGCACCCCCTCGGGGGGAGGGGACACCGGGGAGCTGTTTTTT. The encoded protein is CASTPSGGGDTGELFF.

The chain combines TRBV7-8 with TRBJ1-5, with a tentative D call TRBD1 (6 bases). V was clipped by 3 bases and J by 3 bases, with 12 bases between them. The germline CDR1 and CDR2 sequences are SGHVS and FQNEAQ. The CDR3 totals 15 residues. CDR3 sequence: CASSFGTQVNQPQHF. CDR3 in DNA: TGTGCCAGCAGCTTTGGGACACAAGTCAATCAGCCCCAGCATTTT.

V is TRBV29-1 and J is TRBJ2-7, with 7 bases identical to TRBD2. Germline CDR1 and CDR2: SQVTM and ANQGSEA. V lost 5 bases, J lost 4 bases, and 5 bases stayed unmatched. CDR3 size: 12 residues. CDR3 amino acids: CSVRLAGYEQYF. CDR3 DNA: TGCAGCGTTCGACTAGCAGGTTACGAGCAGTACTTC.

The CDR3 DNA follows: TGTGCCAGCAGCTTAGCGCTAATCGGGACTAGCGGGGGTTATGAGCAGTTCTTC. It translates to CASSLALIGTSGGYEQFF. The V gene is TRBV7-2, the J gene TRBJ2-1; 14 bases map to TRBD2. V lost 0 bases to trimming and J lost 8 bases; unmatched junction nucleotides: 9. Germline CDR1 reads SGHTA; CDR2 reads FQGNSA. The CDR3 runs 18 residues.

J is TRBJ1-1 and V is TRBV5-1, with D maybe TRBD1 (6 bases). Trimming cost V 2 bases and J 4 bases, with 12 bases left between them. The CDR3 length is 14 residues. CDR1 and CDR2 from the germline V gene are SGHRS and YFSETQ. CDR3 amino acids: CASSFQGGGTEAFF. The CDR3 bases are TGCGCCAGCAGCTTCCAAGGGGGGGGCACTGAAGCTTTCTTT.

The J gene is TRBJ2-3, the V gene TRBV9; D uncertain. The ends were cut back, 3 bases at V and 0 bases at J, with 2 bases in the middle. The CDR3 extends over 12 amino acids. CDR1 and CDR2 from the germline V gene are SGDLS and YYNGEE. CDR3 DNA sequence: TGTGCCAGCAGCGCTAGCACAGATACGCAGTATTTT. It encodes CASSASTDTQYF.

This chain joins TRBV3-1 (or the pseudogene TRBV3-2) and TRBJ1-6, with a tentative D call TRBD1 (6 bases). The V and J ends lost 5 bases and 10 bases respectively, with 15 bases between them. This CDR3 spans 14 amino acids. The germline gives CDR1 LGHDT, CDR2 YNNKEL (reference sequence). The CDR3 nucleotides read TGTGCCAGCAGCTACAGGGTCCGTGGATCACCCCTCCACTTT. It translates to CASSYRVRGSPLHF.

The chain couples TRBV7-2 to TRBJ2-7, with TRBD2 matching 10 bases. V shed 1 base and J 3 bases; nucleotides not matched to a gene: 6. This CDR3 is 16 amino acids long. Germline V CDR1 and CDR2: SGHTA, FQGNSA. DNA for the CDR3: TGTGCCAGCAGCTTAGGTGGAGCGGGGGGGCTCTACGAGCAGTACTTC. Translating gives CASSLGGAGGLYEQYF.

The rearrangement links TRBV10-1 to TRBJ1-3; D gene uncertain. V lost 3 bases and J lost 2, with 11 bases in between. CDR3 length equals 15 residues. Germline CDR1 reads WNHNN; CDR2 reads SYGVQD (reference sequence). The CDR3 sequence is CASSEWTGTGNTIYF. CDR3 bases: TGCGCCAGCAGTGAATGGACGGGGACTGGAAACACCATATATTTT.

CDR3 sequence reads: CASSESRYSSYNEQFF. CDR3 in DNA: TGCGCCAGCAGTGAGTCGCGGTATAGCTCCTACAATGAGCAGTTCTTC. V is TRBV10-2 and J is TRBJ2-1; no firm D call. V was clipped by 0 bases and J by 0 bases, with 9 bases between them. This CDR3 spans 16 amino acids. Germline lookup yields CDR1 WSHSY and CDR2 SAAADI.

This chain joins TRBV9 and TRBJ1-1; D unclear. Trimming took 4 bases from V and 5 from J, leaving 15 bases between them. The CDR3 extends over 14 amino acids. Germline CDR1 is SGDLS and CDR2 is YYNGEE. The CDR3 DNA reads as TGTGCCAGCAGCCCCCGGAGCTCGAGGACTGAAGCTTTCTTT. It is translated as CASSPRSSRTEAFF. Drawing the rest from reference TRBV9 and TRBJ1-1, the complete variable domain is DSGVTQTPKHLITATGQRVTLRCSPRSGDLSVYWYQQSLDQGLQFLIQYYNGEERAKGNILERFSAQQFPDLHSELNLSSLELGDSALYFCASSPRSSRTEAFFGQGTRLTVV.

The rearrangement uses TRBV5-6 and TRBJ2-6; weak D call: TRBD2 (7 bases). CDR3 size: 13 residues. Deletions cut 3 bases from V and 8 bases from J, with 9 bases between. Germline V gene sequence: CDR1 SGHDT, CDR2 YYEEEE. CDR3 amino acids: CASSSGGPNVLTF. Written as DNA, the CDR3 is TGTGCCAGCAGCTCCGGGGGGCCCAACGTCCTGACTTTC.

CDR3 amino acids: CASSWRPNTGELFF. The CDR3 DNA reads as TGTGCCAGCAGTTGGAGGCCCAACACCGGGGAGCTGTTTTTT. The V and J genes are TRBV5-8 and TRBJ2-2; D is possibly TRBD2 (5 bases). Trimming cost V 5 bases and J 2 bases, with 10 bases left between them. This CDR3 has 14 residues. From germline, CDR1 is SGHTS and CDR2 YDEGEE.

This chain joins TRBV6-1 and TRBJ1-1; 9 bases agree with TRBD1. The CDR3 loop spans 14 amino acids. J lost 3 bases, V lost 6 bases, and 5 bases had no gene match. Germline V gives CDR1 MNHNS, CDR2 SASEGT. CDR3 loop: CASSLRDRDTEAFF. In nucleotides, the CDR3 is TGTGCCAGCAGCCTCCGGGACAGGGACACTGAAGCTTTCTTT.

CDR3 DNA: TGTGCCAGCTCACCAGGTCTAAGCGGGATTAACAATGAGCAGTTCTTC. Its protein product is CASSPGLSGINNEQFF. The gene calls are TRBV18 and TRBJ2-1, with 7 nucleotides matching TRBD2. This CDR3 comprises 16 residues. The J segment lost 5 bases and the V segment lost 2 bases, leaving 9 bases of the junction unmatched. The germline V gene has CDR1 KGHSH and CDR2 LQKENI.

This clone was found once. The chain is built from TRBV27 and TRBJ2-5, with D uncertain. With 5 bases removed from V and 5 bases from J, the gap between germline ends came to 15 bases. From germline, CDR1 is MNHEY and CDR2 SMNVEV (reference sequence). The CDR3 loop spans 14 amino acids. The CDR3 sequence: CASSPQQRRETQYF. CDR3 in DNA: TGTGCCAGCAGTCCCCAACAGAGACGGGAGACCCAGTACTTC.

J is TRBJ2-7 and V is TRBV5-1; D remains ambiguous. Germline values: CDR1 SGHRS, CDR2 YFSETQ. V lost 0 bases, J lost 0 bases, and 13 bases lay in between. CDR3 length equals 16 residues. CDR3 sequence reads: CASSLGAIELSYEQYF. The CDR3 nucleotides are TGCGCCAGCAGCTTGGGAGCCATCGAGCTCTCCTACGAGCAGTACTTC. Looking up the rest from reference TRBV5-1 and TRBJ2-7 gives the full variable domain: KAGVTQTPRYLIKTRGQQVTLSCSPISGHRSVSWYQQTPGQGLQFLFEYFSETQRNKGNFPGRFSGRQFSNSRSEMNVSTLELGDSALYLCASSLGAIELSYEQYFGPGTRLTVT.

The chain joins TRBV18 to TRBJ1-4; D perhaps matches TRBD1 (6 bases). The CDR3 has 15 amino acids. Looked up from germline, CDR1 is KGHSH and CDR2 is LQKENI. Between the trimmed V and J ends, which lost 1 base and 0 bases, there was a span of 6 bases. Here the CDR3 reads CASSPQGATNEKLFF. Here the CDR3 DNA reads TGTGCCAGCTCACCACAGGGGGCAACTAATGAAAAACTGTTTTTT.

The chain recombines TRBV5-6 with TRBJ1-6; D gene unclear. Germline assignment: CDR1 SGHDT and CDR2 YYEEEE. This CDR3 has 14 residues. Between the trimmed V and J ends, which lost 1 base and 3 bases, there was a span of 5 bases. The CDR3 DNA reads TGTGCCAGCAGCTTGAGACACTATAATTCACCCCTCCACTTT. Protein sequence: CASSLRHYNSPLHF.

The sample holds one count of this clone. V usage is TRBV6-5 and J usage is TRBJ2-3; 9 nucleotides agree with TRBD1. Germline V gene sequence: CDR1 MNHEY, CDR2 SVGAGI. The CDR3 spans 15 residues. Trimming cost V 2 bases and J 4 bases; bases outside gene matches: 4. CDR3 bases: TGTGCCAGCAGTTACGGGACAGGGTGGGCAGATACGCAGTATTTT. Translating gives CASSYGTGWADTQYF.

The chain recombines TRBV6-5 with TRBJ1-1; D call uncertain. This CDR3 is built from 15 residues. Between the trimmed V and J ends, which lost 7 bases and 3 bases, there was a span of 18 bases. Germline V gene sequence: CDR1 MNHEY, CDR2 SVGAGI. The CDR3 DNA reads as TGTGCCAGCACTAGAGGATGGAATAAGGACACTGAAGCTTTCTTT. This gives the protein CASTRGWNKDTEAFF.

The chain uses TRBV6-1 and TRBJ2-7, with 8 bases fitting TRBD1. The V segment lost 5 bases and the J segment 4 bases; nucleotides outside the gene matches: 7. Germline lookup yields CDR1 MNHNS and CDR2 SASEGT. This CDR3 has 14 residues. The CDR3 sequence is CASSFSGTGYEQYF. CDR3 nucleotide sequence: TGTGCCAGCAGTTTTTCCGGGACAGGTTACGAGCAGTACTTC.

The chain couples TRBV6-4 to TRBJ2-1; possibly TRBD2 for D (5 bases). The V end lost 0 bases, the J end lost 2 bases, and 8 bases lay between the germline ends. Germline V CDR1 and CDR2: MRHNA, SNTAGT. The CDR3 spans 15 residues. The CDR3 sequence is CASSDSASPYNEQFF. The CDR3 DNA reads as TGTGCCAGCAGTGACTCAGCTAGCCCCTACAATGAGCAGTTCTTC.

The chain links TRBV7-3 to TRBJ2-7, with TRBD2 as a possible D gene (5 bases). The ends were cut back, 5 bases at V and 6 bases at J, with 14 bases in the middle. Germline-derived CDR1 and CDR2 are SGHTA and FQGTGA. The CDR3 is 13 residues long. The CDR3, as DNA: TGTGCCAGCAGCCAAGCGAGTACTAGCGAGCAGTACTTC. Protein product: CASSQASTSEQYF.

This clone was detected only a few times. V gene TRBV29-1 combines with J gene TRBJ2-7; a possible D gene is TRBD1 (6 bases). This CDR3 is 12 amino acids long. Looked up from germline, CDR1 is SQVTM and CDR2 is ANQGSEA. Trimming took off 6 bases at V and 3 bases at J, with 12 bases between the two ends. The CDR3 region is CSVHGQNYEQYF. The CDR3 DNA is TGCAGCGTCCATGGACAGAACTACGAGCAGTACTTC.